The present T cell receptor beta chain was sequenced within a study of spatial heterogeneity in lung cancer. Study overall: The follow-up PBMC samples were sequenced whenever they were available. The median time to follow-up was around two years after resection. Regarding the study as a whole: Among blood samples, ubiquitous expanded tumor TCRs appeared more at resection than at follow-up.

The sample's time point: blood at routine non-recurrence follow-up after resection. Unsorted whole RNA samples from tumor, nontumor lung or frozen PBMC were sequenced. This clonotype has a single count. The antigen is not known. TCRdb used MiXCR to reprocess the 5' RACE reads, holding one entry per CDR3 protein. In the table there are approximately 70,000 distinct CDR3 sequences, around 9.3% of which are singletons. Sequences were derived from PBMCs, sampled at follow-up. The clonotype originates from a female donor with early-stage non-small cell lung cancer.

CDR3 in amino acids: CASEGLADEQYF. DNA of the CDR3: TGTGCCAGCGAGGGACTAGCCGACGAGCAGTACTTC. This chain links TRBV6-1 with TRBJ2-7, with 9 bases that match TRBD2. Germline CDR1 is MNHNS and CDR2 is SASEGT. V lost 8 bases and J lost 5; bases outside the gene matches: 4. CDR3 length equals 12 residues.